The rows below give T cell receptor beta chains drawn from one sample of a study of blood T cell repertoires in COVID-19. Only in-frame clones appear in the TCRdb table, and some are missing; sequencing was by immunoSEQ multiplex PCR. The sample holds approximately 250,000 clones, about 93% seen once. Sequenced sample: peripheral blood. Receptors were obtained from a man aged 25-40 years with COVID-19, enrolled during active disease. CDR3s include the opening cysteine and the closing phenylalanine or tryptophan. D genes are given only for firm matches. Where a row states a size, it is once, few, many or the class of an expanded clone; other rows omit it.

TRBD1,TRBV5-1,.,TRBJ2-1,TGCGCCAGCAGCGGGGTACAGGGGCGCAATGAGCAGTTCTTC,CASSGVQGRNEQFF
.,TRBV6-6,.,TRBJ1-2,TGTGCCAGCACTCAAAGCGGCGGGGGCTACACCTTC,CASTQSGGGYTF
TRBD2,TRBV5-1,.,TRBJ2-1,TGCGCCAGCGCCCGCGGGGGGGGTTACAATGAGCAGTTCTTC,CASARGGGYNEQFF
.,TRBV7-3,.,TRBJ2-5,TGTGCCAGCAGGTCTGAGGAGACCCAGTACTTC,CASRSEETQYF
.,TRBV27,.,TRBJ2-5,TGTGCCAGCAGCCCTCCGCTGGGACTTGGGGAGACCCAGTACTTC,CASSPPLGLGETQYF
.,TRBV30,.,TRBJ2-3,TGTGCCTGGGCGTTACGGACACCAAGCACAGATACGCAGTATTTT,CAWALRTPSTDTQYF
TRBD1,TRBV2,.,TRBJ2-3,TGTGCCAGCGGCCGAGGGGGACAGGGAGAGGGTACGCAGTATTTT,CASGRGGQGEGTQYF
.,TRBV6-1,.,TRBJ1-2,TGTGCCAGCAGTGAAGGCCCCTCGGGCTATGGCTACACCTTC,CASSEGPSGYGYTF
TRBD1,TRBV4-1,.,TRBJ1-5,TGCGCCAGCAGCCAAGGCGCTGGACAGGGGGCAGGGTATCAGCCCCAGCATTTT,CASSQGAGQGAGYQPQHF
TRBD1,TRBV6-6,once,TRBJ1-4,TGTGCCAGCAGTCGCAGGGGGCTGGCCGAGCCACCTAATGAAAAACTGTTTTTT,CASSRRGLAEPPNEKLFF
.,TRBV30,.,TRBJ1-4,TGTGCCTGGAGTGCGCCCGGAGGGAATGAAAAACTGTTTTTT,CAWSAPGGNEKLFF
.,TRBV25-1,.,TRBJ1-4,TGTGCCAGCAGCCGACAACGGGAAAAACTGTTTTTT,CASSRQREKLFF
.,TRBV15,.,TRBJ1-2,TGTGCCACCAGCAGCAGACCGGGGGACGTCTATGGCTACACCTTC,CATSSRPGDVYGYTF
TRBD1,TRBV10-2,.,TRBJ1-2,TGCGCCAGCAGTGAATACAGGGGTTACGGCTACACCTTC,CASSEYRGYGYTF
TRBD1,TRBV6-4,.,TRBJ2-2,TGTGCCAGCAGCCAGACAGGGGGCAACACCGGGGAGCTGTTTTTT,CASSQTGGNTGELFF
TRBD1,TRBV11-2,.,TRBJ1-3,TGTGCCAGCAGCGCCACAGGGGGGAGGACCATATATTTT,CASSATGGRTIYF
TRBD2,TRBV24-1,.,TRBJ2-1,TGTGCCACCGGGGGGGGGACCTACAATGAGCAGTTCTTC,CATGGGTYNEQFF
TRBD2,TRBV15,once,TRBJ2-3,TGTGCCACCAGCAGAGATCAGGTTAGCGGGGCCTGGGATACGCAGTATTTT,CATSRDQVSGAWDTQYF
TRBD1,TRBV6-5,.,TRBJ1-1,TGTGCCAGCAGACAACAGGGGGCGCGTACTGAAGCTTTCTTT,CASRQQGARTEAFF
TRBD1,TRBV5-6,.,TRBJ1-5,TGTGCCAGCAGCACCCAGGGGGCGAAGGGCAATCAGCCCCAGCATTTT,CASSTQGAKGNQPQHF
.,TRBV6-5,.,TRBJ1-3,TGTGCCAGCAGTCCGACAGCCTCCTCTGGAAACACCATATATTTT,CASSPTASSGNTIYF
TRBD1,TRBV15,.,TRBJ1-1,TGTGCCACCAGCAGACCGACAGGGAGAAACACTGAAGCTTTCTTT,CATSRPTGRNTEAFF
TRBD1,TRBV6-1,.,TRBJ1-2,TGTGCCAGCAGTGAACGGGCAGACAGGGGTTATGGCTACACCTTC,CASSERADRGYGYTF
TRBD1,TRBV11-1,.,TRBJ1-1,TGTGCCAGCAGCTTAGGACAGGGGGCTGAAGCTTTCTTT,CASSLGQGAEAFF
.,TRBV11-1,.,TRBJ1-1,TGTGCCAGCAGCGCTGACAGAGGTTTTTCTGAAGCTTTCTTT,CASSADRGFSEAFF
TRBD1,TRBV27,.,TRBJ1-1,TGTGCCAGCAATCAGAGGGGGCGAAACACTGAAGCTTTCTTT,CASNQRGRNTEAFF
.,TRBV5-5,.,TRBJ2-1,TGTGCCAGCAGCTTGGAAGGGGGGGCTTACAATGAGCAGTTCTTC,CASSLEGGAYNEQFF
TRBD2,TRBV19,.,TRBJ2-1,TGTGCCAGTAGCCATACTAGCGGGGGGTCCTACAATGAGCAGTTCTTC,CASSHTSGGSYNEQFF
TRBD1,TRBV10-3,.,TRBJ1-2,TGTGCCATCAGTGAAACCGGACAGGCTGGCTACACCTTC,CAISETGQAGYTF
.,TRBV12-5,.,TRBJ1-6,TGTGCTAGTGGCCCGGGACAAAAAGCCTCACCCCTCCACTTT,CASGPGQKASPLHF
.,TRBV6-5,.,TRBJ1-5,TGTGCCAGCAGTTACTCCCGGACTGGGGGGGATCAGCCCCAGCATTTT,CASSYSRTGGDQPQHF
.,TRBV19,.,TRBJ2-7,TGTGCCAGTAGTAATCCCCGACAGACAAATTACGAGCAGTACTTC,CASSNPRQTNYEQYF
.,TRBV30,.,TRBJ1-1,TGTGCCTGGACCCGACAGGACAACACTGAAGCTTTCTTT,CAWTRQDNTEAFF
TRBD2,TRBV10-2,few,TRBJ2-7,TGCGCCAGCAGAGCCGGGACTAGCGGGGTCTACGAGCAGTACTTC,CASRAGTSGVYEQYF
.,TRBV12-3/TRBV12-4,.,TRBJ1-3,TGTGCCAGCACTCTAGCGGGCAGAAACACCATATATTTT,CASTLAGRNTIYF
.,TRBV5-1,.,TRBJ1-1,TGCGCCAGCAGCTTCAAGGGGATGAACACTGAAGCTTTCTTT,CASSFKGMNTEAFF
.,TRBV7-9,.,TRBJ1-2,TGTGCCAGCAGCTCTGCCCTTCAGGGGTACTATGGCTACACCTTC,CASSSALQGYYGYTF
TRBD1,TRBV11-2,.,TRBJ2-7,TGTGCCAGCAGCCTCAACCGGGACAGCTCCTACGAGCAGTACTTC,CASSLNRDSSYEQYF
TRBD1,TRBV2,.,TRBJ1-5,TGTGCCAGCACGGACAGGGATAGCAATCAGCCCCAGCATTTT,CASTDRDSNQPQHF
.,TRBV6-5,.,TRBJ2-1,TGTGCCAGCACCTTAGAAGATATATACAATGAGCAGTTCTTC,CASTLEDIYNEQFF